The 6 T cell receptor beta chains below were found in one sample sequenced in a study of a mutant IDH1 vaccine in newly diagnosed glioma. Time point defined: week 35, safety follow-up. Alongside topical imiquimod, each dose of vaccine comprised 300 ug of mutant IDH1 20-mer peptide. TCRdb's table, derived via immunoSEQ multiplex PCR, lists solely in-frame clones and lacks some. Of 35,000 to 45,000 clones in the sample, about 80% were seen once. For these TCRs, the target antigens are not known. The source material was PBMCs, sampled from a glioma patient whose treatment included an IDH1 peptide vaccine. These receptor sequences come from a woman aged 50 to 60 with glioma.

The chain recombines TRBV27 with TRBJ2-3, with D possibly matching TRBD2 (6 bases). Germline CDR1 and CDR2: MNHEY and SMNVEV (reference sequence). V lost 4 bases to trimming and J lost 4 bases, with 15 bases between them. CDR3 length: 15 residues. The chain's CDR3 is CASSSLGTGPDTQYF. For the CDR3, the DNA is TGTGCCAGCAGTTCTTTGGGGACTGGCCCAGATACGCAGTATTTT.

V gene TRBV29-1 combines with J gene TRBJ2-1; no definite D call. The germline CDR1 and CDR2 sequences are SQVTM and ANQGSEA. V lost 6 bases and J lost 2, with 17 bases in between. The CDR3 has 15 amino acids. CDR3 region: CSVDGEESTYNEQFF. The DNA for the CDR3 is TGCAGCGTCGATGGGGAAGAGAGTACCTACAATGAGCAGTTCTTC.

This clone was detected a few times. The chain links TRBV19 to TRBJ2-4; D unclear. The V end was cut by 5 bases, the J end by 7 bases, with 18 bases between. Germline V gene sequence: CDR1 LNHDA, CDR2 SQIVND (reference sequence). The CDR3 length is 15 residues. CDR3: CASSQDRASFNIQYF. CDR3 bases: TGTGCCAGTAGTCAGGACCGGGCCTCGTTTAACATTCAGTACTTC.

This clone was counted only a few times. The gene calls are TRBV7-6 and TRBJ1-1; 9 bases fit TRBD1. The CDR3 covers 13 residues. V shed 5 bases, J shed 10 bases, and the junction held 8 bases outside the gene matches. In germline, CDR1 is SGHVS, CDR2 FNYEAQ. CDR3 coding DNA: TGTGCCAGCAGCCCAGGACAGGGGTACGGAGCTTTCTTT. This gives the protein CASSPGQGYGAFF.

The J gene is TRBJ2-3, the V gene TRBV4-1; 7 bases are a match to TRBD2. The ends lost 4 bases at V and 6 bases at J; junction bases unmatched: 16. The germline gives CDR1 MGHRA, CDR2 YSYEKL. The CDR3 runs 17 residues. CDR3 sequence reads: CASSREKTGGPVDTQYF. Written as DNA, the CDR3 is TGCGCCAGCAGCCGAGAAAAGACGGGGGGTCCCGTGGATACGCAGTATTTT.

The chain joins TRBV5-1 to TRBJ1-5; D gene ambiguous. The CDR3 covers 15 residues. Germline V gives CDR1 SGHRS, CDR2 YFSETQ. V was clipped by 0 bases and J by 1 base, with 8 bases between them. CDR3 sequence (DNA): TGCGCCAGCAGCTTGGACGGCGGGAGCAATCAGCCCCAGCATTTT. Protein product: CASSLDGGSNQPQHF.